This T cell receptor beta chain originates from a study of CD8+CD57+ T cells in acquired aplastic anemia. This clonotype was seen ten or more times. CDR3 and TCR beta VDJ profiling relied on genomic DNA as the template. TCRdb recomputed calls from the reads with MiXCR, one row per CDR3 protein. The sample records 100,000 to 150,000 distinct CDR3 sequences, 40% to 60% being singletons. The sequence was collected from a human donor in good health, serving as a control. The sample was sorted CD4+, CD8+, or CD8+CD57+ T cells (not recorded which) from PBMCs.

As DNA, the CDR3 is TGCAGTGCTTCAGTAACCAGGGGAAACTATGGCTACACCTTC. Translating it yields CSASVTRGNYGYTF. The J gene is TRBJ1-2, the V gene TRBV20-1; possibly TRBD1 for D (6 bases). Trimming took 5 bases from V and 2 from J, leaving 15 bases between them. Germline CDR1 and CDR2: DFQATT and SNEGSKA (reference sequence). This CDR3 spans 14 amino acids.